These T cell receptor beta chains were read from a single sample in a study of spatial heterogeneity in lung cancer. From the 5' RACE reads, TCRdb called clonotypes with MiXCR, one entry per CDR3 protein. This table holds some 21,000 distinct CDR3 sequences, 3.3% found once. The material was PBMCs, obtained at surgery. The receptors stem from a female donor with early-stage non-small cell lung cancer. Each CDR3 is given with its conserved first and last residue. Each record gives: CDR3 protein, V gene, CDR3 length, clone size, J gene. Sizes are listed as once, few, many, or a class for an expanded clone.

CASSYPARVTFF	TRBV6-2/TRBV6-3	12	few	TRBJ1-1
CASRSGVEQYF	TRBV3-1	11	many	TRBJ2-7
CSARVGGGKSYNEQFF	TRBV20-1	16	many	TRBJ2-1
CASSSTTSGSADTQYF	TRBV7-7	16	few	TRBJ2-3
CASGLGGTGNTIYF	TRBV12-5	14	many	TRBJ1-3
CASSAGGLARYEQYF	TRBV4-2	15	many	TRBJ2-7
CASSLGAEQYF	TRBV7-9	11	medium-sized	TRBJ2-7
CASSLDDRGSGYTF	TRBV7-2	14	many	TRBJ1-2
CSATLDTQYF	TRBV29-1	10	many	TRBJ2-3
CASSTRWTEGDTDTQYF	TRBV27	17	many	TRBJ2-3
CASSHRLAGAYEQYF	TRBV6-5	15	many	TRBJ2-7
CASSLGIILYNEQFF	TRBV7-2	15	many	TRBJ2-1
CASSYLSPDTQYF	TRBV6-2/TRBV6-3	13	many	TRBJ2-3
CASSRELGGYTF	TRBV3-1	12	many	TRBJ1-2
CASSQERGSAKNIQYF	TRBV4-1	16	many	TRBJ2-4
CASSQAGYGNTIYF	TRBV14	14	many	TRBJ1-3
CASSKAALSEQYF	TRBV6-5	13	many	TRBJ2-7